These 17 T cell receptor beta chains share one sample of origin, sequenced in a study of immune reconstitution after stem cell transplant in scleroderma (dated by TCRdb to the late 2010s). The library was produced with RT-PCR. The sequencer was an Illumina MiSeq. TCRdb applied fastp at Q25 and MiXCR to the public reads, then kept only in-frame beta chains. Identical CDR3 protein sequences are pooled into one entry, listed with their most common genes and DNA. The sample data list about 5,600 distinct CDR3 sequences, and 7% to 9% of these were observed just once. The top ten clonotypes cover around 10% of the sample. Sampling took place before or after autologous hematopoietic stem cell transplantation (not recorded which). All receptors derive from a male donor with systemic sclerosis.

This chain links TRBV12-3 or TRBV12-4 with TRBJ2-7, with 10 bases aligning to TRBD1. V shed 5 bases and J 3 bases; nucleotides not matched to a gene: 10. This CDR3 spans 16 amino acids. The DNA of the CDR3 is TGTGCCAGCAGTCCAGGGACAGGGGCCCTATTCTACGAGCAGTACTTC. Residues: CASSPGTGALFYEQYF.

J is TRBJ2-5 and V is TRBV12-3 or TRBV12-4; 7 bases are a match to TRBD1. CDR3 length: 11 amino acids. Trimming took 6 bases from V and 12 from J; bases not matched to a gene: 7. As DNA, the CDR3 is TGTGCCAGCAGCCCGGGACAGATTGAGTACTTC. Protein: CASSPGQIEYF.

For the CDR3, the DNA is TGCGCCAGCAGCTTGGAGAGGGTCGGGCACCCTCTGACTTACGAGCAGTACTTC. Its protein product is CASSLERVGHPLTYEQYF. The gene calls are TRBV5-1 and TRBJ2-7; the D gene is possibly TRBD2 (5 bases). The CDR3 sequence is 18 residues long. Germline V lookup: CDR1 SGHRS, CDR2 YFSETQ. V lost 0 bases and J 4 bases, leaving 23 bases between the germline ends.

The chain recombines TRBV5-5 with TRBJ2-7, with D tentatively TRBD1 (6 bases). Trimming took 5 bases from V and 2 from J, leaving 14 bases between them. Germline assignment: CDR1 SGHKS and CDR2 YYEKEE (reference sequence). The CDR3 covers 14 residues. CDR3 loop: CASRHPGQTYEQYF. In nucleotides, the CDR3 is TGTGCCAGCAGACACCCAGGACAGACCTACGAGCAGTACTTC.

Sample share makes this clonotype medium-sized. CDR3 DNA sequence: TGCAGTGCTAGTCCCAGCGGGGGGCCAGATACGCAGTATTTT. Amino acids: CSASPSGGPDTQYF. This chain joins TRBV20-1 and TRBJ2-3; 9 bases fit TRBD2. The CDR3 spans 14 residues. V was clipped by 3 bases and J by 4 bases; unmatched bases: 5. CDR1 DFQATT and CDR2 SNEGSKA come from the germline V gene (reference sequence).

V is TRBV20-1 and J is TRBJ2-5; 7 positions match TRBD2. Trimming cost V 1 base and J 5 bases; bases outside gene matches: 13. The CDR3 totals 16 residues. Germline V gene data show CDR1 as DFQATT and CDR2 as SNEGSKA (reference sequence). This chain's CDR3 is CSARAERTRTPETQYF. As DNA, the CDR3 is TGCAGTGCTAGAGCCGAAAGGACTAGGACCCCTGAGACCCAGTACTTC.

The chain employs TRBV20-1 and TRBJ2-7; D might be TRBD2 (6 bases). Per germline, CDR1 DFQATT and CDR2 SNEGSKA (reference sequence). This CDR3 has 15 residues. Trimming pared 3 bases from V and 3 bases from J, leaving 18 bases between. CDR3 loop: CSASFSGTRNYEQYF. For the CDR3, the DNA is TGCAGTGCTAGTTTTAGCGGAACGAGAAACTACGAGCAGTACTTC.

Turning to this clonotype: Just one base apart from a much larger clone, this may be a read error. This rearrangement joins TRBV27 to TRBJ1-1; a weak D match, TRBD1 (6 bases). The CDR3 has 14 residues. Germline V CDR1 and CDR2: MNHEY, SMNVEV (reference sequence). The CDR3 reads CASSPATGVPNWGF. The CDR3 DNA is TGTGCCAGCAGCCCCGCGACAGGAGTCCCTAATTGGGGCTTT.

This chain uses TRBV3-2 with TRBJ2-7; the D call TRBD1 from the table was never checked on the DNA. TRBV3-2 is flagged as a pseudogene. The CDR3 loop spans 19 amino acids. The CDR3 protein is CASSQERTGFWEKTYEQYF. Here the CDR3 DNA reads TGTGCCAGCAGCCAAGAGAGGACAGGGTTTTGGGAAAAAACCTACGAGCAGTACTTC.

This clonotype is labeled as hyperexpanded (1% or more). The rearrangement links TRBV28 to TRBJ1-1, with D hard to call. Trimming pared 6 bases from V and 3 bases from J, leaving 8 bases between. The CDR3 has 12 amino acids. Per germline, CDR1 MDHEN and CDR2 SYDVKM. The CDR3 here is CASSSWYTEAFF. CDR3 DNA sequence: TGTGCCAGCAGCTCATGGTACACTGAAGCTTTCTTT.

A few counts support this clonotype. The V call is TRBV7-9, the J call TRBJ2-4, with unresolved D. CDR3 length: 17 residues. V was shortened by 1 base and J by 9 bases, with 22 bases between the two germline ends. Looked up from germline, CDR1 is SEHNR and CDR2 is FQNEAQ (reference sequence). For the CDR3, the DNA is TGTGCCAGCAGCTTAGGTCGCGCAGACCCGGCTCGACCCATTCAGTACTTC. Amino acids: CASSLGRADPARPIQYF.

In its sample, this clonotype is large. The rearrangement uses TRBV13 and TRBJ1-1; 9 bases agree with TRBD1. Per the germline V gene, CDR1 is PRHDT and CDR2 is FYEKMQ (reference sequence). The CDR3 length is 17 residues. Unmatched junction bases numbered 12, after V lost 7 bases and J lost 0 bases. CDR3 loop: CASTVHPGQGLNTEAFF. The CDR3 bases are TGTGCCAGCACCGTACACCCGGGACAGGGATTGAACACTGAAGCTTTCTTT.

V and J are TRBV4-2 and TRBJ2-7; TRBD2 might be the D (5 bases). Per the germline V gene, CDR1 is LGHNA and CDR2 is YNFKEQ. The CDR3 spans 16 residues. Trimming removed 7 bases from V and 3 bases from J, with 22 bases in between. The CDR3 protein is CASTVSGEGLIYEQYF. In nucleotides, the CDR3 is TGTGCCAGCACAGTGTCCGGGGAAGGACTTATCTACGAGCAGTACTTC.

This clonotype was counted between two and nine times. The chain couples TRBV29-1 to TRBJ2-2; 9 bases align to TRBD1. J was trimmed by 2 bases and V by 6 bases; bases with no gene match: 7. Per germline, CDR1 SQVTM and CDR2 ANQGSEA. This CDR3 spans 15 amino acids. The CDR3: CSVIGTGSNTGELFF. For the CDR3, the DNA is TGCAGCGTCATCGGGACAGGGTCAAACACCGGGGAGCTGTTTTTT.

The rearrangement joins TRBV11-2 to TRBJ2-2, with 11 bases fitting TRBD2. Germline V lookup: CDR1 SGHAT, CDR2 FQNNGV. The trim removed 6 bases at V and 5 bases at J, leaving 14 bases unmatched. The CDR3 has 18 amino acids. CDR3 in DNA: TGTGCCAGCAGACCCACTAGCGGGAGTAGTCGGGGGACCGGGGAGCTGTTTTTT. Its translation is CASRPTSGSSRGTGELFF.

This clonotype was picked up a small number of times. The chain recombines TRBV5-5 with TRBJ2-7, with a tentative D call TRBD2 (5 bases). Germline V gene lookup returns CDR1 SGHKS and CDR2 YYEKEE (reference sequence). This CDR3 contains 17 residues. V was shortened by 0 bases and J by 0 bases, with 16 bases between the two germline ends. CDR3 in DNA: TGTGCCAGCAGCTTGGGGGTAGGAGGCAGGAGCTCCTACGAGCAGTACTTC. This codes for CASSLGVGGRSSYEQYF.

This chain joins TRBV5-1 and TRBJ1-2; 9 nucleotides match TRBD1. V lost 0 bases, J lost 4 bases, and 4 bases stayed unmatched. Germline-derived CDR1 and CDR2 are SGHRS and YFSETQ. This CDR3 region has 15 residues. CDR3 nucleotides: TGCGCCAGCAGCTTGGAAGCGACAGGGGGCTATGGCTACACCTTC. This gives the protein CASSLEATGGYGYTF.